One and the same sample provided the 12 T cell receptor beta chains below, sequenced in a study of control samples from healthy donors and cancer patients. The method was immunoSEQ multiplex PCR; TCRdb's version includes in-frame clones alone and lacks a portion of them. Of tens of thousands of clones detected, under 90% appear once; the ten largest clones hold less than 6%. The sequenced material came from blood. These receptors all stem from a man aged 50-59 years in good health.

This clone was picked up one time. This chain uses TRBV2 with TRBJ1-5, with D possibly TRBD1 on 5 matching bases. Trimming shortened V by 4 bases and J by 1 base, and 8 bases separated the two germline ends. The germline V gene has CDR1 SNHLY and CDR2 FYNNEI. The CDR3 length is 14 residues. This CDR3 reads CASSGRQSNQPQHF. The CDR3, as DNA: TGTGCCAGCAGTGGGCGACAGAGCAATCAGCCCCAGCATTTT.

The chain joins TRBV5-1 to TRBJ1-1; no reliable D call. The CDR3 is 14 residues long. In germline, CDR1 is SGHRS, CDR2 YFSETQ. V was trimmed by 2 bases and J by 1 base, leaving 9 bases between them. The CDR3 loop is CASSFHTGNTEAFF. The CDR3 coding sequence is TGCGCCAGCAGCTTTCACACGGGGAACACTGAAGCTTTCTTT.

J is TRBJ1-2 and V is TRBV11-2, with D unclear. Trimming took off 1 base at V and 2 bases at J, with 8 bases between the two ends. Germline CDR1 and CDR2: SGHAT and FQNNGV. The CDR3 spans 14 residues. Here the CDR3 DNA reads TGTGCCAGCAGCTTAGGAGGGCAGAACTATGGCTACACCTTC. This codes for CASSLGGQNYGYTF.

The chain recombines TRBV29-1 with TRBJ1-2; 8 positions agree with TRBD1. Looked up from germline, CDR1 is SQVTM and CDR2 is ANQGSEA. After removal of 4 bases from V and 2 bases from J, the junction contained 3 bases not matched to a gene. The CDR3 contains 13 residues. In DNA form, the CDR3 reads TGCAGCGTTGTCCCAGGGGGCAACTATGGCTACACCTTC. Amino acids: CSVVPGGNYGYTF.

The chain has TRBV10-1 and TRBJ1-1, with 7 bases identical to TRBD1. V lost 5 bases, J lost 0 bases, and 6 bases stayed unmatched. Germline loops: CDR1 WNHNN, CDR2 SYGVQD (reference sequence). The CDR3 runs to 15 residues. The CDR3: CASSPGQTMNTEAFF. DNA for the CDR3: TGCGCCAGCAGTCCGGGACAGACAATGAACACTGAAGCTTTCTTT.

The CDR3 protein is CASSLAVTGRVNYGYTF. The CDR3 nucleotides are TGTGCCAGCAGCTTAGCGGTTACGGGCAGGGTGAACTATGGCTACACCTTC. The chain employs TRBV7-6 and TRBJ1-2; possibly TRBD1 for D (5 bases). Germline CDR1 reads SGHVS; CDR2 reads FNYEAQ. CDR3 length equals 17 residues. The germline V and J ends were trimmed by 0 bases and 2 bases, with 16 bases remaining between them. The full variable domain, in which reference TRBV7-6 and TRBJ1-2 provide the parts outside the CDR3, is GAGVSQSPRYKVTKRGQDVALRCDPISGHVSLYWYRQALGQGPEFLTYFNYEAQQDKSGLPNDRFSAERPEGSISTLTIQRTEQRDSAMYRCASSLAVTGRVNYGYTFGSGTRLTVV.

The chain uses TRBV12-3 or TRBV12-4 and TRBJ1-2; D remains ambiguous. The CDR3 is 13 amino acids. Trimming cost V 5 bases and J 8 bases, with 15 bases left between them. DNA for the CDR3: TGTGCCAGCAGTCCATCCCTACCCTCGGGCTACACCTTC. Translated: CASSPSLPSGYTF.

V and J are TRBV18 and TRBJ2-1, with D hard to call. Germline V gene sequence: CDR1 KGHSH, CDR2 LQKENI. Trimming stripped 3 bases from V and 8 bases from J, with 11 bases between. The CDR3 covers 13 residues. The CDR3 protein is CASSPQHNDEQFF. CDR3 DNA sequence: TGTGCCAGCTCACCTCAGCATAACGATGAGCAGTTCTTC.

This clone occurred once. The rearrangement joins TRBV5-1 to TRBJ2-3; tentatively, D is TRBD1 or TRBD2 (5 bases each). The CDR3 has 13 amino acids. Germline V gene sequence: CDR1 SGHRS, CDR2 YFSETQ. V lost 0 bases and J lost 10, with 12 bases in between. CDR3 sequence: CASSLGDRGAQYF. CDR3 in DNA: TGCGCCAGCAGCTTGGGGGACCGAGGCGCGCAGTATTTT.

The chain's CDR3 is CASSLALGNSGNTIYF. The CDR3 nucleotides are TGTGCCAGCAGCTTAGCGCTCGGTAACTCTGGAAACACCATATATTTT. The chain couples TRBV7-6 to TRBJ1-3; D gene uncertain. CDR3 length: 16 residues. Germline CDR1 reads SGHVS; CDR2 reads FNYEAQ. V dropped 0 bases and J dropped 0 bases, with 9 bases sitting between them.

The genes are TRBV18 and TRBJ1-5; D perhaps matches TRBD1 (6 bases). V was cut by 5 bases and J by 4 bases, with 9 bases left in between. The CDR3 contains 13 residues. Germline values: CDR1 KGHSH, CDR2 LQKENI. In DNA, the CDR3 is TGTGCCAGCTCAGACAGGATTAATCAGCCCCAGCATTTT. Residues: CASSDRINQPQHF.

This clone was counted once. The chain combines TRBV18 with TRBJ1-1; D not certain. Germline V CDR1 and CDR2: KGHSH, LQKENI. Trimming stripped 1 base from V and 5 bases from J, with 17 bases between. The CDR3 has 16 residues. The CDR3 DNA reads TGTGCCAGCTCACCACGGGCAGGCCCCCGGAGGACTGAAGCTTTCTTT. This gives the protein CASSPRAGPRRTEAFF.